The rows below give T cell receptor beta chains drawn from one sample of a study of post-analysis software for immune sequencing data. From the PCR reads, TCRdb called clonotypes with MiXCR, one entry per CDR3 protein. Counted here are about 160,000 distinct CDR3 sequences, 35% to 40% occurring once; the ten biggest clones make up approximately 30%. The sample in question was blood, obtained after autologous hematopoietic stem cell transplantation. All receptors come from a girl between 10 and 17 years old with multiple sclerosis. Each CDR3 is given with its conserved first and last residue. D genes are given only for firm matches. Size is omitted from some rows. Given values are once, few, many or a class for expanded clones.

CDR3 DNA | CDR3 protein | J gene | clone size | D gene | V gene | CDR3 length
TGCGCCAGCAGCTTGGCTCTGGACCATTCAGCTTTCTTT | CASSLALDHSAFF | TRBJ1-1 | - | - | TRBV5-1 | 13
TGCGCCAGCAGCTACGACAGGAACGAGCAGTACTTC | CASSYDRNEQYF | TRBJ2-7 | few | - | TRBV10-2 | 12
TGTGCCAGCAGCTTACAGGGTTACAATCAGCCCCAGCATTTT | CASSLQGYNQPQHF | TRBJ1-5 | - | - | TRBV7-6 | 14
TGTGCCAGCAGTTACTCGAAGGGGCCGAATTCACCCCTCCACTTT | CASSYSKGPNSPLHF | TRBJ1-6 | - | - | TRBV6-6 | 15
TGTGCCAGTACTAGCGGGAGACAAGAGACCCAGTACTTC | CASTSGRQETQYF | TRBJ2-5 | - | TRBD2 | TRBV19 | 13
TGCAGTGCTACGTGGGACAGGGGCATTTACGAGCAGTACTTC | CSATWDRGIYEQYF | TRBJ2-7 | - | TRBD1 | TRBV20-1 | 14
TGTGCCAGCAGCCCCCTCAGGGGAGACACTGAAGCTTTCTTT | CASSPLRGDTEAFF | TRBJ1-1 | - | - | TRBV7-2 | 14
TGTGCCAGCATACCCTACGGGACTAGGAAAAGCAATGAGCAGTTCTTC | CASIPYGTRKSNEQFF | TRBJ2-1 | few | TRBD2 | TRBV27 | 16
TGTGCCAGCAGTTTGATGGGGGTCTCACCCCTCCACTTT | CASSLMGVSPLHF | TRBJ1-6 | few | - | TRBV27 | 13
TGTGCCAGCAGGGAGGAGGACAGGGGGCGAGCAGATACGCAGTATTTT | CASREEDRGRADTQYF | TRBJ2-3 | - | TRBD1 | TRBV2 | 16
TGTGCCAGCAGTTACTCGGGACTCGGCTACAATGAGCAGTTCTTC | CASSYSGLGYNEQFF | TRBJ2-1 | - | - | TRBV6-5 | 15
TGCAGCGTTGAGGCTGCCACCTACGAGCAGTACTTC | CSVEAATYEQYF | TRBJ2-7 | - | - | TRBV29-1 | 12
TGTGCCACCAGCAGAGATCCAGGGGCGGAGACCCAGTACTTC | CATSRDPGAETQYF | TRBJ2-5 | - | - | TRBV15 | 14
TGTGCCAGCAGCTTAGCGCGGTCGCCAACATACGAGCAGTACTTC | CASSLARSPTYEQYF | TRBJ2-7 | - | - | TRBV11-1 | 15
TGTGCCAGCAGTTCTCCGCCGGGCGGGGCCGCTTCGCCCCAGCATTTT | CASSSPPGGAASPQHF | TRBJ1-5 | few | - | TRBV28 | 16
TGTGCCAGCAGCCTTAAAGGGACTAGCGGGAGAGGGAGCGAGACCCAGTACTTC | CASSLKGTSGRGSETQYF | TRBJ2-5 | few | TRBD2 | TRBV27 | 18
TGTGCCAGCAGTGAAGAGACAGGGAGGAGTGGGTACGAGCAGTACTTC | CASSEETGRSGYEQYF | TRBJ2-7 | many | - | TRBV2 | 16
TGTGCCAGCAGCTTATTTACTAGCGGTAGGCGGATGGATGAGCAGTTCTTC | CASSLFTSGRRMDEQFF | TRBJ2-1 | - | TRBD2 | TRBV7-9 | 17
TGTGCCAGCAGCCGTGGGTCTGGGACAACTAATGAAAAACTGTTTTTT | CASSRGSGTTNEKLFF | TRBJ1-4 | - | - | TRBV7-9 | 16
TGCAGCGTTGGCCCGACAGGGACCTATGGCTACACCTTC | CSVGPTGTYGYTF | TRBJ1-2 | few | TRBD1 | TRBV29-1 | 13
TGCGCCAGCAGCCCGGGACTAGCGGGAGTAGGCTACAATGAGCAGTTCTTC | CASSPGLAGVGYNEQFF | TRBJ2-1 | - | TRBD2 | TRBV5-1 | 17
TGTGCCAGCAGCTCTGAAGGGTCCTACGAGCAGTACTTC | CASSSEGSYEQYF | TRBJ2-7 | - | - | TRBV11-2 | 13
TGTGCCTGGAGACAGGGTGGATATGGCTACACCTTC | CAWRQGGYGYTF | TRBJ1-2 | - | - | TRBV30 | 12
TGTGCCAGCAGTTACTCTCCGTTCGATGAGCAGTTCTTC | CASSYSPFDEQFF | TRBJ2-1 | - | - | TRBV6-2/TRBV6-3 | 13
TGCGCCAGCAGCTTGGAAGGGGGACAGGGTGCAGATACGCAGTATTTT | CASSLEGGQGADTQYF | TRBJ2-3 | - | TRBD1 | TRBV5-1 | 16
TGTGCCAGCAGTTTGGGAGCGGGAGGGCCCTACAATGAGCAGTTCTTC | CASSLGAGGPYNEQFF | TRBJ2-1 | few | TRBD2 | TRBV27 | 16
TGTGCCAGCAGCAAAGCCCCCCTAGCGGGGATATACAATGAGCAGTTCTTC | CASSKAPLAGIYNEQFF | TRBJ2-1 | - | - | TRBV21-1 | 17
TGTGCCAGCCACCGAGGGGCGGACTACAATGAGCAGTTCTTC | CASHRGADYNEQFF | TRBJ2-1 | - | - | TRBV6-5 | 14
TGCGCCAGCAGTGAGTCGGCATTGGAGCAGCAGGAGGACGAGCAGTACTTC | CASSESALEQQEDEQYF | TRBJ2-7 | - | - | TRBV10-1 | 17
TGTGCCACCAGGGCTTCCTTAAACCTCTACAATGAGCAGTTCTTC | CATRASLNLYNEQFF | TRBJ2-1 | - | - | TRBV15 | 15
TGTGCCAGCAGCTCGGGGGAAAAAACCTACGAGCAGTACTTC | CASSSGEKTYEQYF | TRBJ2-7 | - | - | TRBV11-2 | 14
TGCAGCGTTGACCTAGCGGGAATCTACAATGAGCAGTTCTTC | CSVDLAGIYNEQFF | TRBJ2-1 | few | TRBD2 | TRBV29-1 | 14
TGTGCCAGCAGCTTAGGGCGTACGGGGGAAAATCAGCCCCAGCATTTT | CASSLGRTGENQPQHF | TRBJ1-5 | few | - | TRBV7-9 | 16
TGCAGTGCTACCGGGACAGGGCTTACCTACGAGCAGTACTTC | CSATGTGLTYEQYF | TRBJ2-7 | few | TRBD1 | TRBV20-1 | 14
TGTGCCACCAGTGACTCCGGGACAGACGCGGATGGCTACACCTTC | CATSDSGTDADGYTF | TRBJ1-2 | few | TRBD1 | TRBV24-1 | 15
TGCGCCAGCAGCTTGGCCGGCGGCCTGACTAGCGGGAGGGCTTTCTCCTACAATGAGCAGTTCTTC | CASSLAGGLTSGRAFSYNEQFF | TRBJ2-1 | - | TRBD2 | TRBV5-1 | 22
TGTGCCAGCAGCTTGCACGGACAGGGTAACACTGAAGCTTTCTTT | CASSLHGQGNTEAFF | TRBJ1-1 | - | TRBD1 | TRBV7-2 | 15
TGCAGTGCTAGAAACTCAGGACGGCCGAACACTGAAGCTTTCTTT | CSARNSGRPNTEAFF | TRBJ1-1 | once | - | TRBV20-1 | 15
TGCAGTGCCGCTGACAGGGCCTACGAGCAGTACTTC | CSAADRAYEQYF | TRBJ2-7 | few | TRBD1 | TRBV20-1 | 12
TGTGCCAGCAGCCCGGGACTAGCGGGATTGGAGACCCAGTACTTC | CASSPGLAGLETQYF | TRBJ2-5 | - | TRBD2 | TRBV12-3/TRBV12-4 | 15
TGCGCCAGCAGCCCCTATAGGGCTATAGATGATGAGCAGTTCTTC | CASSPYRAIDDEQFF | TRBJ2-1 | - | - | TRBV4-3 | 15
TGTGCCAGCAGTTTACGAGACTCCACAAACATTCAGTACTTC | CASSLRDSTNIQYF | TRBJ2-4 | many | - | TRBV12-3/TRBV12-4 | 14
TGTGCCAGCTCACCGGGTCTGGCGGGGAGCACAGATACGCAGTATTTT | CASSPGLAGSTDTQYF | TRBJ2-3 | - | - | TRBV18 | 16
TGTGCCAGCAGGACCACTAGCGGGAGGGGAAATGAGCAGTTCTTC | CASRTTSGRGNEQFF | TRBJ2-1 | - | TRBD2 | TRBV6-5 | 15
TGCGCCAGCAGCCACGACAGGGCAAGGACAGATACGCAGTATTTT | CASSHDRARTDTQYF | TRBJ2-3 | - | TRBD1 | TRBV5-1 | 15
TGCAGTGCTAGGAGGGAGGGGGCAGAGACCCAGTACTTC | CSARREGAETQYF | TRBJ2-5 | - | - | TRBV20-1 | 13
TGCAGCGTTGACCGCCGGAACACTGAAGCTTTCTTT | CSVDRRNTEAFF | TRBJ1-1 | - | - | TRBV29-1 | 12
TGTGCCACCAGCAGAGTTCCCAACAATGAGCAGTTCTTC | CATSRVPNNEQFF | TRBJ2-1 | few | - | TRBV15 | 13
TGTGCCAGCAGCACCACCTACGAGCAGTACTTC | CASSTTYEQYF | TRBJ2-7 | many | - | TRBV12-3/TRBV12-4 | 11
TGCGCCAGCAGCCAAGTCGGTCAACTTGACAATGAGCAGTTCTTC | CASSQVGQLDNEQFF | TRBJ2-1 | - | - | TRBV4-3 | 15
TGTGCCAGCAGCTTACTAGCGGGATCCCACAATGAGCAGTTCTTC | CASSLLAGSHNEQFF | TRBJ2-1 | - | TRBD2 | TRBV7-6 | 15
TGTGCCAGCAGCCAAGATCGGGGTAGCTCCGAGCAGTACTTC | CASSQDRGSSEQYF | TRBJ2-7 | many | - | TRBV3-1 | 14